This TCR beta chain comes out of a study of shared clonotypes between healthy human individuals. Regarding the study as a whole: Rarefaction demonstrated incomplete sorted-subset sequencing despite large depth. Genetic and exposure-history diversity was limited by the small donor number.

Naive CD8 cells, CD45RO-negative and positively selected for CCR7, excluded terminally differentiated effector memory CD45RA+ cells. Donors comprised healthy HIV-negative adults lacking recent acute infections or vaccinations. The sorted-subset replicate PCRs were given around 200 ng DNA, which is 30,000 to 35,000 T cell genomes. Here immunoSEQ multiplex PCR was the method, and the copy in TCRdb shows in-frame clones only, minus some. Among about 2.1 million clones listed, about 94% were seen once. Only a few counts were recorded for this clone. What it binds is unknown. The CDR3 covers 15 residues. V was pared by 0 bases and J by 2 bases, with 11 bases between. Germline CDR1 reads SGDLS; CDR2 reads YYNGEE.

The sequenced sample consisted of naive CD8+ T cells from PBMCs. The chain employs TRBV9 and TRBJ1-1; D perhaps matches TRBD1 (5 bases). The TCR originated in a man in his late teens or twenties in good health. Some clones in this sample may be carry-over from other donors' samples. CDR3 in DNA: TGTGCCAGCAGCGTAGGTCCTCGGGGCAACACTGAAGCTTTCTTT. Its protein product is CASSVGPRGNTEAFF.